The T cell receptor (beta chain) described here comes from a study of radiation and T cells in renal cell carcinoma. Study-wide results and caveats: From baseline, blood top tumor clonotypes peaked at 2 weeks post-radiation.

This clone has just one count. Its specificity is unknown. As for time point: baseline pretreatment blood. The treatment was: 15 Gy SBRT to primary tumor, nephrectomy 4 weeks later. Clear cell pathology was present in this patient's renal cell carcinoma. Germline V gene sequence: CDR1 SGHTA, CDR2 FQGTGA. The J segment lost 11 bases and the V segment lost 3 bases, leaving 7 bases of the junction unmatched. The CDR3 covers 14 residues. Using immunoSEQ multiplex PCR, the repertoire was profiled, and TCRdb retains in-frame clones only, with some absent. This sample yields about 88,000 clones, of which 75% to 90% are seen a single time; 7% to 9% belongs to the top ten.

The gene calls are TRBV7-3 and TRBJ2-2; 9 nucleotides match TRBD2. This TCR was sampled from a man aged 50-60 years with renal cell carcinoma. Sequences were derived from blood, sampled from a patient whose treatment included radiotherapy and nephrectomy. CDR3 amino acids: CASSLTSGSSELFF. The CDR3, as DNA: TGTGCCAGCAGCTTGACTAGCGGCTCTTCCGAGCTGTTTTTT.